This T cell receptor (beta chain) was observed in a study of OX40 agonist ivuxolimab in advanced cancers. Study-wide background: Three patients got partial responses; one had hepatocellular carcinoma and two had cutaneous melanoma. General study results and limits: Clones of CD4+ and CD8+ blood T cells grew by week 6 at doses of 0.1 to 3.0 mg/kg.

As concerns this clone: Its specificity is unknown.

Clones were read by immunoSEQ multiplex PCR, and TCRdb kept only the in-frame ones, dropping some. The top ten clones hold less than 0.35% of a sample with 77,000 or so clones, 90% to 95% of them seen once. The specimen was CD4+ or CD8+ T cells sorted from blood, collected in a trial of the OX40 agonist ivuxolimab. This receptor was identified in an adult with an advanced solid tumor such as melanoma, head and neck, liver or kidney cancer.

CDR3 residues: CASSAGTSSYNEQFF. The CDR3, as DNA: TGTGCCAGCTCAGCAGGGACTAGCTCCTACAATGAGCAGTTCTTC. V gene TRBV18 combines with J gene TRBJ2-1; TRBD2 matches 8 bases. After removal of 5 bases from V and 0 bases from J, the junction contained 3 bases not matched to a gene. CDR3 length equals 15 residues. Germline lookup yields CDR1 KGHSH and CDR2 LQKENI.